The 10 T cell receptor beta chains presented below share a single source sample, sequenced in a study of blood T cell repertoires in COVID-19 (dated by TCRdb to 2020 to 2021). Libraries were made using the immunoSEQ multiplex PCR assay. Sourced from immuneACCESS, this table was stored by TCRdb with only in-frame sequences that have V and J called. A share of the clones is absent; for the studies checked, an unresolved V gene accounts for under half, and the remainder has no known explanation. The sample table records tens of thousands of clones; approximately 90% of these occur just once. Together, the top ten hold roughly 2% of the sample. Material for sequencing was peripheral blood. The receptors originated from a man aged 45 to 65 with acute or convalescent COVID-19.

The chain carries TRBV19 and TRBJ2-3, with 7 positions matching TRBD1. This CDR3 spans 13 amino acids. Germline V gives CDR1 LNHDA, CDR2 SQIVND (reference sequence). V shed 9 bases, J shed 2 bases, and the junction held 5 bases outside the gene matches. CDR3 DNA sequence: TGTGCCAGCCTGGGACAGAACACAGATACGCAGTATTTT. The encoded protein is CASLGQNTDTQYF.

V usage is TRBV30 and J usage is TRBJ1-2; D possibly corresponds to TRBD1 (6 bases). The CDR3 has 13 amino acids. The V gene lost 6 bases and the J gene lost 4 bases, with 15 bases spanning the gap. In germline, CDR1 is GTSNPN, CDR2 SVGIG (reference sequence). The DNA for the CDR3 is TGTGCCTGTTTGACAGGCGGCCCCTATGGCTACACCTTC. Its protein product is CACLTGGPYGYTF.

The V call is TRBV19, the J call TRBJ1-6, with 7 nucleotides matching TRBD1. Trimming removed 7 bases from V and 8 bases from J; junction bases left unmatched: 8. This CDR3 region has 14 residues. Germline V gene data show CDR1 as LNHDA and CDR2 as SQIVND (reference sequence). CDR3 in DNA: TGTGCCAGTATTACCCGGACAGGAGATTCACCCCTCCACTTT. This gives the protein CASITRTGDSPLHF.

A single count supports this clone. The gene calls are TRBV24-1 and TRBJ2-1; 10 bases map to TRBD1. Germline V gene data show CDR1 as KGHDR and CDR2 as SFDVKD. V was pared by 9 bases and J by 7 bases, with 11 bases of the junction left unmatched. The CDR3 sequence is 15 residues long. CDR3 sequence: CATPWGTGVNNEQFF. Here the CDR3 DNA reads TGTGCCACCCCCTGGGGGACAGGGGTCAATAATGAGCAGTTCTTC.

This clone was detected a few times. The sample has other DNA sequences that encode this CDR3 too. CDR3 region: CASRTSGPSYNEQFF. The DNA for the CDR3 is TGTGCCAGTAGGACCAGCGGACCTTCCTACAATGAGCAGTTCTTC. The genes are TRBV19 and TRBJ2-1; a possible D gene is TRBD2 (5 bases). Germline V gene lookup returns CDR1 LNHDA and CDR2 SQIVND (reference sequence). Trimming shortened V by 6 bases and J by 1 base, and 13 bases separated the two germline ends. The CDR3 sequence is 15 residues long.

The rearrangement uses TRBV10-3 and TRBJ2-2, with 11 bases fitting TRBD2. Germline-derived CDR1 and CDR2 are ENHRY and SYGVKD. J was trimmed by 4 bases and V by 6 bases; bases with no gene match: 4. The CDR3 length is 15 residues. Here the CDR3 DNA reads TGTGCCATCAGACGCGGGACTAGCGGCACCGGGGAGCTGTTTTTT. Translated, it gives CAIRRGTSGTGELFF.

The chain couples TRBV5-1 to TRBJ2-1, with D possibly matching TRBD2 (8 bases). Trimming shortened V by 4 bases and J by 8 bases, and 22 bases separated the two germline ends. CDR3 length: 16 residues. Germline assignment: CDR1 SGHRS and CDR2 YFSETQ. The CDR3: CASSREGASVIDEQFF. Here the CDR3 DNA reads TGCGCCAGCAGCCGGGAGGGGGCCTCGGTCATAGATGAGCAGTTCTTC.

This clone appeared once. This chain connects TRBV7-9 to TRBJ1-1; D remains unclear. V gave up 5 bases and J gave up 1 base, with 11 bases separating them. This CDR3 is 14 amino acids long. The germline gives CDR1 SEHNR, CDR2 FQNEAQ (reference sequence). This chain's CDR3 is CASSPPPKNTEAFF. CDR3 nucleotides: TGTGCCAGCAGCCCCCCCCCAAAGAACACTGAAGCTTTCTTT. The full variable domain, rest sourced from reference TRBV7-9 and TRBJ1-1, is DTGVSQNPRHKITKRGQNVTFRCDPISEHNRLYWYRQTLGQGPEFLTYFQNEAQLEKSRLLSDRFSAERPKGSFSTLEIQRTEQGDSAMYLCASSPPPKNTEAFFGQGTRLTVV.

This clone appeared once. The V call is TRBV30, the J call TRBJ1-1; D call uncertain. The CDR3 length is 13 residues. Trimming took 1 base from V and 4 from J, leaving 10 bases between them. Germline V CDR1 and CDR2: GTSNPN, SVGIG (reference sequence). The CDR3 reads CAWSENWSTEAFF. DNA of the CDR3: TGTGCCTGGAGTGAAAACTGGAGCACTGAAGCTTTCTTT.

The rearrangement joins TRBV2 to TRBJ1-2; 8 bases map to TRBD1. CDR1 and CDR2 from the germline V gene are SNHLY and FYNNEI. V trimming: 3 bases; J trimming: 4 bases; junction bases outside the gene matches: 10. The CDR3 extends over 16 amino acids. The CDR3 protein is CASSESGGQEIYGYTF. As DNA, the CDR3 is TGTGCCAGCAGTGAGTCGGGGGGACAGGAGATCTATGGCTACACCTTC.